These 14 T cell receptor beta chains were sequenced from one sample in a study of T-cell memory formation after mild COVID-19. MiXCR, applied by TCRdb to the 5' RACE reads, yields one record per CDR3 protein. The sample contains fewer than 650,000 distinct CDR3 sequences, approximately 15% of which appear only once. Sequencing input: PBMCs or a T cell subset sorted from them (not recorded which). These receptors came from an adult woman who had mild COVID-19 (a few samples of this study predate the infection). Cell type and time point are not known.

The chain is built from TRBV11-2 and TRBJ2-3; D tentatively fits TRBD1 or TRBD2 (6 bases each). The CDR3 is 15 amino acids. Germline CDR1 reads SGHAT; CDR2 reads FQNNGV. Trimming took 1 base from V and 3 from J, leaving 11 bases between them. CDR3 nucleotides: TGTGCCAGCAGCTTAGCGAGGGGGGCAACAGATACGCAGTATTTT. Its protein product is CASSLARGATDTQYF.

The chain has TRBV30 and TRBJ1-2; no reliable D call. CDR3 length equals 13 residues. V lost 0 bases and J 2 bases, leaving 7 bases between the germline ends. The germline CDR1 and CDR2 sequences are GTSNPN and SVGIG (reference sequence). The CDR3 is CAWSVISNYGYTF. DNA of the CDR3: TGTGCCTGGAGTGTAATCAGCAACTATGGCTACACCTTC.

This clonotype was picked up a small number of times. The chain couples TRBV3-1 to TRBJ2-7; D is possibly TRBD2 (5 bases). V was pared by 1 base and J by 3 bases, with 13 bases between. This CDR3 region has 15 residues. The germline V gene has CDR1 LGHDT and CDR2 YNNKEL (reference sequence). CDR3 sequence reads: CASSQGGFGRYEQYF. CDR3 sequence (DNA): TGTGCCAGCAGCCAAGGAGGGTTCGGGCGCTACGAGCAGTACTTC.

This clonotype was seen a few times. This rearrangement joins TRBV5-1 to TRBJ2-2; D is unclear. The CDR3 spans 13 residues. The germline V and J ends were trimmed by 4 bases and 7 bases, with 11 bases remaining between them. The germline CDR1 and CDR2 sequences are SGHRS and YFSETQ. CDR3 residues: CASSDALGGELFF. DNA of the CDR3: TGCGCCAGCAGCGATGCATTAGGCGGGGAGCTGTTTTTT.

Only a few counts were recorded for this clonotype. The chain employs TRBV7-9 and TRBJ2-3; 9 bases are a match to TRBD2. The V gene end was trimmed by 7 bases and the J gene end by 3 bases; junction bases not matched to a gene: 8. The CDR3 consists of 15 residues. Germline CDR1 and CDR2: SEHNR and FQNEAQ (reference sequence). The CDR3 here is CASKYGSGGTDTQYF. CDR3 DNA: TGTGCCAGCAAGTACGGTAGCGGGGGAACAGATACGCAGTATTTT.

The chain is built from TRBV5-1 and TRBJ2-1; D may be TRBD2 (5 bases). Germline loops: CDR1 SGHRS, CDR2 YFSETQ. The CDR3 runs to 15 residues. V dropped 1 base and J dropped 4 bases, with 12 bases sitting between them. In nucleotides, the CDR3 is TGCGCCAGCAGCTTGTACGAGGGTTCGTACAATGAGCAGTTCTTC. It codes for CASSLYEGSYNEQFF.

The chain employs TRBV7-2 and TRBJ2-2; tentatively, D is TRBD2 (5 bases). The CDR3 is made up of 14 amino acids. With 5 bases removed from V and 4 bases from J, the gap between germline ends came to 11 bases. Germline CDR1 is SGHTA and CDR2 is FQGNSA. The DNA for the CDR3 is TGTGCCAGCAGCCCGGCACGGGGCACCGGGGAGCTGTTTTTT. This sequence encodes CASSPARGTGELFF. Complete variable domain (other parts from reference TRBV7-2 and TRBJ2-2): GAGVSQSPSNKVTEKGKDVELRCDPISGHTALYWYRQSLGQGLEFLIYFQGNSAPDKSGLPSDRFSAERTGGSVSTLTIQRTQQEDSAVYLCASSPARGTGELFFGEGSRLTVL.

J is TRBJ2-3 and V is TRBV12-3 or TRBV12-4; D call uncertain. Trimming took off 3 bases at V and 7 bases at J, with 11 bases between the two ends. The length of the CDR3 is 13 residues. The CDR3 reads CASSFDIRNTQYF. The CDR3 region has the DNA TGTGCCAGCAGTTTCGACATCCGAAATACGCAGTATTTT.

The genes are TRBV7-9 and TRBJ1-2, with TRBD1 as a possible D gene (6 bases). The CDR3 has 14 residues. The V end lost 0 bases, the J end lost 8 bases, and 13 bases lay between the germline ends. The germline CDR1 and CDR2 sequences are SEHNR and FQNEAQ (reference sequence). CDR3 loop: CASSLASGEGGYTF. For the CDR3, the DNA is TGTGCCAGCAGCTTAGCATCAGGGGAGGGCGGCTACACCTTC.

This clonotype was counted ten times or more. V usage is TRBV7-2 and J usage is TRBJ2-7; 11 bases fit TRBD2. The junction had 9 bases not matched to a gene; V was cut back by 1 base and J by 7 bases. CDR1 is SGHTA and CDR2 is FQGNSA in the germline V gene. This CDR3 has 16 residues. The CDR3 sequence: CASSLVSSGRMREQYF. CDR3 coding DNA: TGTGCCAGCAGCTTAGTCTCTAGCGGGAGGATGCGAGAGCAGTACTTC.

This clonotype has only a few counts. The chain recombines TRBV7-2 with TRBJ2-2; 14 positions match TRBD2. The CDR3 loop spans 16 amino acids. V lost 4 bases, J lost 5 bases, and 3 bases stayed unmatched. CDR1 and CDR2 from the germline V gene are SGHTA and FQGNSA. CDR3 in DNA: TGTGCCAGCAGCTCCGGGACTAGCGGGAGTACCGGGGAGCTGTTTTTT. This sequence encodes CASSSGTSGSTGELFF.

This chain links TRBV12-3 or TRBV12-4 with TRBJ2-1, with 8 nucleotides matching TRBD2. The CDR3 runs 14 residues. Unmatched junction bases numbered 9, after V lost 6 bases and J lost 8 bases. This chain's CDR3 is CASRAGGWPDEQFF. The CDR3 region has the DNA TGTGCCAGCAGGGCGGGAGGTTGGCCGGATGAGCAGTTCTTC.

The V gene is TRBV7-2, the J gene TRBJ1-6; 8 bases agree with TRBD1. The germline V gene has CDR1 SGHTA and CDR2 FQGNSA. This CDR3 contains 16 residues. The trim removed 4 bases at V and 10 bases at J, leaving 12 bases unmatched. The CDR3 nucleotides read TGTGCCAGCAGCTCTCAGACAGGGGAGCGGATGTCACCCCTCCACTTT. This sequence encodes CASSSQTGERMSPLHF.

J is TRBJ2-6 and V is TRBV4-1; 10 bases align to TRBD1. The CDR3 sequence is 15 residues long. The V and J ends lost 9 bases and 4 bases, in that order; junction bases with no gene match: 6. Germline CDR1 is MGHRA and CDR2 is YSYEKL. The CDR3 spells CASSGTGAGANVLTF. The CDR3 bases are TGCGCCAGTAGCGGGACAGGGGCAGGGGCCAACGTCCTGACTTTC.